These 6 T cell receptor beta chains came from one sample sequenced in a study of control samples from healthy donors and cancer patients. Libraries were prepared by immunoSEQ multiplex PCR; TCRdb keeps only in-frame clonotypes and omits some of them. Here the sample spans about 160,000 clones, around nine tenths being singletons. The sequenced sample was blood. Every receptor here comes from a man aged 25-40 years in good health.

The chain recombines TRBV5-1 with TRBJ2-2; TRBD1 aligns across 9 bases. The CDR3 has 18 amino acids. The ends lost 3 bases at V and 1 base at J; junction bases unmatched: 10. The V gene's germline CDR1 is SGHRS and CDR2 YFSETQ. Here the CDR3 reads CASSSLTGTGLNTGELFF. DNA for the CDR3: TGCGCCAGCAGCTCCTTAACCGGGACAGGGTTGAACACCGGGGAGCTGTTTTTT.

The J gene is TRBJ1-6, the V gene TRBV20-1; D is unclear. V lost 3 bases, J lost 3 bases, and 12 bases lay in between. The CDR3 length is 15 residues. Germline V gives CDR1 DFQATT, CDR2 SNEGSKA (reference sequence). This CDR3 reads CSASPNSNYNSPLHF. CDR3 sequence (DNA): TGCAGTGCTAGTCCGAACTCTAACTATAATTCACCCCTCCACTTT.

The chain employs TRBV4-2 and TRBJ2-7, with unresolved D. The CDR3 totals 13 residues. Germline CDR1 is LGHNA and CDR2 is YNFKEQ. The V and J ends lost 0 bases and 6 bases respectively, with 9 bases between them. For the CDR3, the DNA is TGTGCCAGCAGCCAAGAATTGGCTCGCGAGCAGTACTTC. Residues: CASSQELAREQYF.

This chain joins TRBV3-1 (or the pseudogene TRBV3-2) and TRBJ1-1; the D is unclear. Trimming took off 6 bases at V and 1 base at J, with 6 bases between the two ends. The CDR3 has 12 residues. In germline, CDR1 is LGHDT, CDR2 YNNKEL (reference sequence). CDR3 sequence (DNA): TGTGCCAGCAGTCAATCGAACACTGAAGCTTTCTTT. It codes for CASSQSNTEAFF.

This clone was seen ten or more times. This chain uses TRBV5-1 with TRBJ2-7; the D is unclear. Between the trimmed V and J ends, which lost 0 bases and 0 bases, there was a span of 7 bases. The CDR3 is 14 amino acids. Germline V gives CDR1 SGHRS, CDR2 YFSETQ. CDR3: CASSLGTFSYEQYF. In DNA form, the CDR3 reads TGCGCCAGCAGCTTGGGTACCTTCTCCTACGAGCAGTACTTC. Full variable domain (rest looked up from reference TRBV5-1 and TRBJ2-7): KAGVTQTPRYLIKTRGQQVTLSCSPISGHRSVSWYQQTPGQGLQFLFEYFSETQRNKGNFPGRFSGRQFSNSRSEMNVSTLELGDSALYLCASSLGTFSYEQYFGPGTRLTVT.

The V gene is TRBV18, the J gene TRBJ1-5; a possible D gene is TRBD1 (5 bases). Trimming cost V 5 bases and J 4 bases, with 9 bases left between them. Germline V gene sequence: CDR1 KGHSH, CDR2 LQKENI. This CDR3 is 13 amino acids long. CDR3 DNA sequence: TGTGCCAGCTCAGGGGACCGAAATCAGCCCCAGCATTTT. Amino acid sequence: CASSGDRNQPQHF.